This TCR beta chain was recovered during a study of early T cells in non-severe SARS-CoV-2 infection. As for the study in general: Sequencing of bulk RNA from unsorted whole blood was done, without chain pairing. Study-wide points: Clonotype matching in VDJdb favored anti-spike CD8 responses and did not capture private and CD4 specificities.

Trimming shortened V by 4 bases and J by 3 bases, and 9 bases separated the two germline ends. Germline loops: CDR1 ENHRY, CDR2 SYGVKD. The CDR3 length is 13 residues. Individual cDNA molecules each received unique molecular identifiers attached to them. Each CDR3 protein gets one entry after TCRdb re-called the 5' RACE reads with MiXCR. The sample holds 30,000 or so distinct CDR3 sequences, roughly 5.2% seen once. This clonotype was seen repeatedly, ten times or more. Its specificity is unknown. The chain joins TRBV10-3 to TRBJ1-1; D not resolved. Sample: whole blood. The clonotype comes from an adult who was a healthcare worker with PCR-confirmed SARS-CoV-2 infection or an uninfected control (not recorded which). CDR3 sequence reads: CAISGSGDTEAFF. CDR3 sequence (DNA): TGTGCCATCAGTGGTTCGGGAGACACTGAAGCTTTCTTT.